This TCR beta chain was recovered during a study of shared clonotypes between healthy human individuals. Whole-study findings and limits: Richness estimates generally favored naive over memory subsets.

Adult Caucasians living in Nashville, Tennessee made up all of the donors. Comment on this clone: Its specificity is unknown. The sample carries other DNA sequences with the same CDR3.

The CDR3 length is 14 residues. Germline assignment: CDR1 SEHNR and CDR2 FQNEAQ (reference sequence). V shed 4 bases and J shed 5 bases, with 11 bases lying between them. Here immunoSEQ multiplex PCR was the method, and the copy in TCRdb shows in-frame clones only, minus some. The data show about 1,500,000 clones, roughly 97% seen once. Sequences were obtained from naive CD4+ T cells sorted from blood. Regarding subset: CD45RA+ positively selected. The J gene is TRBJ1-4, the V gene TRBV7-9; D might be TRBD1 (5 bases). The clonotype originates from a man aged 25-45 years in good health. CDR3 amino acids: CASSSSGTNEKLFF. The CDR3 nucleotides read TGTGCCAGCAGCTCTTCCGGGACCAATGAAAAACTGTTTTTT.